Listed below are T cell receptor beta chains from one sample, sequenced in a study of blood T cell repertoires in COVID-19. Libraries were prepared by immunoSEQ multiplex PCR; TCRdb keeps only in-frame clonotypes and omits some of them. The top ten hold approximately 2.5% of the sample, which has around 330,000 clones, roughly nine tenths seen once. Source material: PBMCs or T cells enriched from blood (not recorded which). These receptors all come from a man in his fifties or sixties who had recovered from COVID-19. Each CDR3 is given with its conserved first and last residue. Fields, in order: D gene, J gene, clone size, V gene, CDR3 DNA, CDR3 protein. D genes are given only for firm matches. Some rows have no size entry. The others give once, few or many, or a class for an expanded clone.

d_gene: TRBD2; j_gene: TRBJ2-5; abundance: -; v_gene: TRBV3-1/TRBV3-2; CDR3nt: TGTGCCAGCAGCCCTGGGACTAGCGGGAAAGAGACCCAGTACTTC; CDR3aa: CASSPGTSGKETQYF
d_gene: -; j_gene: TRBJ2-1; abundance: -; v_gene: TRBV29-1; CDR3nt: TGCAGCGTTGATGCAGCGCTCAATGAGCAGTTCTTC; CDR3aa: CSVDAALNEQFF
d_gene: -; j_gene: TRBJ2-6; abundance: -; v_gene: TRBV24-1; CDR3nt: TGTGCCACCAGTGATTCACAGCACTCTGGGGCCAACGTCCTGACTTTC; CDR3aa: CATSDSQHSGANVLTF
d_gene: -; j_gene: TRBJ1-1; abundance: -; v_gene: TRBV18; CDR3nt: TGTGCCAGCTCACCGTGGGAGATGAACACTGAAGCTTTCTTT; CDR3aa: CASSPWEMNTEAFF
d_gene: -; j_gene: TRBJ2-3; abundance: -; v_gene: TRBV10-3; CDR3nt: TGTGCCATCAGTGAGTCGGCGGGTCGGGCAGATACGCAGTATTTT; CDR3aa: CAISESAGRADTQYF
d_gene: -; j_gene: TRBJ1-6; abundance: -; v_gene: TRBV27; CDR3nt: TGTGCCAGCGCCTGGGGCAGGGGAAATTCACCCCTCCACTTT; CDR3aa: CASAWGRGNSPLHF
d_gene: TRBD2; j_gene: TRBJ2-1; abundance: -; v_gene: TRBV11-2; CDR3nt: TGTGCCAGCAGCCTCGCTAGCGGGGGGGCCGAAAATGAGCAGTTCTTC; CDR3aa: CASSLASGGAENEQFF
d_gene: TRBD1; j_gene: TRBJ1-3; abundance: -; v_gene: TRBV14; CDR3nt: TGTGCCAGCAGCCAAGATTTTTGGACAGGGGAATCCTCTGGAAACACCATATATTTT; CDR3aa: CASSQDFWTGESSGNTIYF
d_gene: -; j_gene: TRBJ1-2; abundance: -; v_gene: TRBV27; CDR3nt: TGTGCCAGCAGTTTTGAGGGCGGATATGGCTACACCTTC; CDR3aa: CASSFEGGYGYTF
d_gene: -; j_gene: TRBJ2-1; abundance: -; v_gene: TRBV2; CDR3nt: TGTGCCAGCAGTGTTGAGTTTCCTACCTACAATGAGCAGTTCTTC; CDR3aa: CASSVEFPTYNEQFF
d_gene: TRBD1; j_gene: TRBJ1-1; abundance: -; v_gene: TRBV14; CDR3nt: TGTGCCAGCAGCCAAACCGGGACAGGGGTAGCTTTCTTT; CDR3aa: CASSQTGTGVAFF
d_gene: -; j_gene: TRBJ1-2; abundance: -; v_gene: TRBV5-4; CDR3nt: TGTGCCAGCAGCACGGACAGCGCTATCTTCTATGGCTACACCTTC; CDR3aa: CASSTDSAIFYGYTF
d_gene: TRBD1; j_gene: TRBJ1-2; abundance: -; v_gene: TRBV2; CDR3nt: TGTGCCGGTCAGGGGCCCGACAGGGGGAGTAATGGCTACACCTTC; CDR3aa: CAGQGPDRGSNGYTF
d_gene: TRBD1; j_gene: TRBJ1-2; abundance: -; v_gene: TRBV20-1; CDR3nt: TGCAGTGCCGGGACAGGTGATGGCTACACCTTC; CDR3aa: CSAGTGDGYTF
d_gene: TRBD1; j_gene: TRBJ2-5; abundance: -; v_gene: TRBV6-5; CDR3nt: TGTGCCAGCAGTTCCGGGACAGGGGTCCAAGAGACCCAGTACTTC; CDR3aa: CASSSGTGVQETQYF
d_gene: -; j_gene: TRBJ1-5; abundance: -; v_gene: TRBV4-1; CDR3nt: TGCGCCAGCAGTCAGGGACATAGCAATCAGCCCCAGCATTTT; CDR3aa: CASSQGHSNQPQHF
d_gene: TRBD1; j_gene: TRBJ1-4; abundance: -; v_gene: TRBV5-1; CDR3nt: TGCGCCGTACCCCGCCGGGACAGCCTGGAAAAACTGTTTTTT; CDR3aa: CAVPRRDSLEKLFF
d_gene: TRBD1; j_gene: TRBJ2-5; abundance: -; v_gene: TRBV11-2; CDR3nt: TGTGCCAGCACGATTGGACAGGGGGCGGTGACCCAGTACTTC; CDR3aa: CASTIGQGAVTQYF
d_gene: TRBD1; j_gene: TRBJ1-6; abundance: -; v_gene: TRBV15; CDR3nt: TGTGCCACCAGCAGAGGGGACAGGGATAATTCACCCCTCCACTTT; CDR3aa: CATSRGDRDNSPLHF
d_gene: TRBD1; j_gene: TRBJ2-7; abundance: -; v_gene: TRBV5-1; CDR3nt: TGCGCCAGCAGCATTCAGGGGGCGCGTTCCTACGAGCAGTACTTC; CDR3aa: CASSIQGARSYEQYF
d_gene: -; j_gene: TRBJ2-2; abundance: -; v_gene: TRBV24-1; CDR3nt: TGTGCCACCAGTGAACAGGGACCCGGGGAGCTGTTTTTT; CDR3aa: CATSEQGPGELFF
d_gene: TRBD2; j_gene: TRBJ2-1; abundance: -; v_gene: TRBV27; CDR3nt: TGTGCCAGCAGTCGACGGTCTAGCGGCGACAATGAGCAGTTCTTC; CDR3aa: CASSRRSSGDNEQFF
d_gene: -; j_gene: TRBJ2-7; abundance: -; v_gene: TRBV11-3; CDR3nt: TGTGCCAGCAGCCCAGGGCTGATCTACGAGCAGTACTTC; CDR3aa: CASSPGLIYEQYF
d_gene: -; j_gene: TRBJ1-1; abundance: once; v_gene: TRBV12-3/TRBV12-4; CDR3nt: TGTGCCAGCAGTTTCTCAGGGGCACCTGAAGCTTTCTTT; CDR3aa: CASSFSGAPEAFF
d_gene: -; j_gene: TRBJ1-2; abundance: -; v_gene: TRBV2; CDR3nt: TGTGCCAGCAGTCGGCGGGCAGACTATGGCTACACCTTC; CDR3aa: CASSRRADYGYTF
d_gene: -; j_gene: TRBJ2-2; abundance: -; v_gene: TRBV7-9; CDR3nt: TGTGCCAGCAGCTTCATTCAGGGGCGAACCGGGGAGCTGTTTTTT; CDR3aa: CASSFIQGRTGELFF
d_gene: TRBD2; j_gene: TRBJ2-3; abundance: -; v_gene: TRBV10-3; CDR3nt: TGTGCCATCAGTGATGGGGGGGTTACGCAGTATTTT; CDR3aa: CAISDGGVTQYF
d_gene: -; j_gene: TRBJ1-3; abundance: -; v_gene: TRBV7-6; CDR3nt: TGTGCCAGCAGCTTACGCGGGACCTCTGGAAACACCATATATTTT; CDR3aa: CASSLRGTSGNTIYF
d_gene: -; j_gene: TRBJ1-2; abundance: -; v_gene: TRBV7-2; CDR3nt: TGTGCCAGCAGCGCGGAGACCATCGGTGGCTACACCTTC; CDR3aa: CASSAETIGGYTF
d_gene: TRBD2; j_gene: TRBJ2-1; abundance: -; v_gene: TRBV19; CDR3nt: TGTGCCAGTAGTCATTTCCTAGCGGGAAGCTCCTACAATGAGCAGTTCTTC; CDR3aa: CASSHFLAGSSYNEQFF
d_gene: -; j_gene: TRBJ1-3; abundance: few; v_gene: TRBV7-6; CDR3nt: TGTGCCAGCAGCTTAAGTGGCAGGGCGAGAGGAAACACCATATATTTT; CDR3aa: CASSLSGRARGNTIYF
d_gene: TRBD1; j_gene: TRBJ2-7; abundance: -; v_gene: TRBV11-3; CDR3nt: TGTGCCAGCAGCTTAATGGGGCTTGGACAGGGTTTGGAGCAGTACTTC; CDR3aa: CASSLMGLGQGLEQYF
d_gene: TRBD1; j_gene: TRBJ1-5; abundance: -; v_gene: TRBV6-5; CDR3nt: TGTGCCAGCAGCATGTGGGGGGACAGGAATCAGCCCCAGCATTTT; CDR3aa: CASSMWGDRNQPQHF
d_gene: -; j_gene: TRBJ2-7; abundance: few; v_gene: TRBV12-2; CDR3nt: TGTGCAAGTCGCTTAGCGTCCGGGACAGGGACCTACGAGCAGTACTTC; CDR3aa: CASRLASGTGTYEQYF
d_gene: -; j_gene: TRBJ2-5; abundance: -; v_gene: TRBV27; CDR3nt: TGTGCCAGCAGCCACAAAGAGACCCAGTACTTC; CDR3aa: CASSHKETQYF
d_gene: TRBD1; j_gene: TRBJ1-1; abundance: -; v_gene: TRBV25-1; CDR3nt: TGTGCCAGCAGTGGGTTACAGGGGGCGTACACTGAAGCTTTCTTT; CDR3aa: CASSGLQGAYTEAFF
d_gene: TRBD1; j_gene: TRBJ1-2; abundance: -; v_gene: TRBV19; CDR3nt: TGTGCCAGTAGTTTGGGACAGGGGGCACGCTACACCTTC; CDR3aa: CASSLGQGARYTF
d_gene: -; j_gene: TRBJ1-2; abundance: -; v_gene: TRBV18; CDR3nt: TGTGCCAGCTCACCGGAGAAGAACTATGGCTACACCTTC; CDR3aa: CASSPEKNYGYTF
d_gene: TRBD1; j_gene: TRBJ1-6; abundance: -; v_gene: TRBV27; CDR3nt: TGTGCCAGCAGTTTGTCCGGGACAGGGGTTAATTCACCCCTCCACTTT; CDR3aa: CASSLSGTGVNSPLHF
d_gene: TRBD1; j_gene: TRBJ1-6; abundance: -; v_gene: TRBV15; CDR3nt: TGTGCCACCAGCAGAGTGGACAGGGGGCGTAATTCACCCCTCCACTTT; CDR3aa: CATSRVDRGRNSPLHF